The 13 T cell receptor beta chains listed next were all sequenced from one sample in a study of T cells in Graves' hyperthyroidism and ophthalmopathy. TCR beta CDR3 region amplification was performed from RNA transcripts. The TCR CDR3 first-round RT-PCR relied on the HTBI primer set. TCRdb re-derived calls from the multiplex PCR reads in MiXCR, one entry per CDR3 protein. This sample has about 700,000 distinct CDR3 sequences, with around 15% found just once. The sequencing sample was made of blood. The receptors here all came from a woman between 18 and 29 years old with Graves' hyperthyroidism.

Turning to this clonotype: A read error may produce the germline difference seen at one junction end. The chain links TRBV30 to TRBJ2-1; TRBD2 matches 8 bases. The CDR3 is made up of 11 amino acids. Germline CDR1 and CDR2: GTSNPN and SVGIG (reference sequence). This CDR3 reads CAWSEAGGRIF. CDR3 in DNA: TGTGCCTGGAGTGAGGCGGGAGGACGGATCTTC.

This clonotype was seen at least ten times. V is TRBV11-2 and J is TRBJ2-5; D gene uncertain. Germline CDR1 reads SGHAT; CDR2 reads FQNNGV. Deletions cut 5 bases from V and 7 bases from J, with 14 bases between. The CDR3 spans 13 residues. Here the CDR3 reads CASSLLRDATQYF. CDR3 in DNA: TGTGCCAGCAGCCTCCTTAGGGATGCGACCCAGTACTTC.

The chain is built from TRBV4-1 and TRBJ2-7, with a tentative D call TRBD2 (5 bases). This CDR3 has 16 amino acids. V dropped 0 bases and J dropped 2 bases, with 14 bases sitting between them. Looked up from germline, CDR1 is MGHRA and CDR2 is YSYEKL. CDR3 coding DNA: TGCGCCAGCAGCCAAGAGCCCGCACTAGGTGCCTACGAGCAGTACTTC. This sequence encodes CASSQEPALGAYEQYF.

This clonotype was counted between two and nine times. The chain couples TRBV24-1 to TRBJ2-6; 9 bases map to TRBD1. The CDR3 runs to 19 residues. The V gene end was trimmed by 3 bases and the J gene end by 4 bases; junction bases not matched to a gene: 12. CDR1 and CDR2 (germline): KGHDR, SFDVKD. The CDR3 nucleotides read TGTGCCACCAGTGATAACCCGGGACAGGGAAAATCAGGGGCCAACGTCCTGACTTTC. Its protein is CATSDNPGQGKSGANVLTF.

This clonotype was observed a few times. The V call is TRBV12-5, the J call TRBJ2-1; 16 bases map to TRBD2. The CDR3 is made up of 17 amino acids. With V trimmed by 7 bases and J by 2 bases, 5 bases remained unmatched. CDR1 is LGHNT, CDR2 FRNRAP, per germline. Here the CDR3 reads CASAGGLAGGTYNEQFF. The CDR3 DNA reads TGTGCTAGTGCCGGGGGACTAGCGGGAGGGACCTACAATGAGCAGTTCTTC.

Concerning this clonotype: With a much larger clone just one base away, this may be a read error. The CDR3, as DNA: TGTGCCAGCAGTTACCAGGGCCTTGATAGCTACACCTTC. It is translated as CASSYQGLDSYTF. The chain is built from TRBV6-2 or TRBV6-3 and TRBJ1-2; a weak D match, TRBD1 (5 bases). V lost 2 bases and J 9 bases, leaving 13 bases between the germline ends. The germline V gene encodes CDR1 MNHEY and CDR2 SVGEGT. This CDR3 is 13 amino acids long.

This clonotype has just a few counts. This chain connects TRBV14 to TRBJ1-1, with D possibly being TRBD1 (6 bases). Germline lookup yields CDR1 SGHDN and CDR2 FVKESK. The CDR3 is 14 amino acids. V lost 4 bases and J 4 bases, leaving 13 bases between the germline ends. CDR3 in amino acids: CASSLTGLSTEAFF. The CDR3 DNA reads as TGTGCCAGCAGCCTCACAGGGTTGAGCACTGAAGCTTTCTTT.

In this sample, this clonotype turned up a few times. J is TRBJ2-1 and V is TRBV14; 13 bases map to TRBD2. Germline V gene lookup returns CDR1 SGHDN and CDR2 FVKESK. V gave up 2 bases and J gave up 6 bases; unmatched junction bases: 13. The CDR3 length is 19 residues. The DNA for the CDR3 is TGTGCCAGCAGCCAACATGTCGATAGGGGACTAGCGGGAACCAATGAGCAGTTCTTC. This encodes CASSQHVDRGLAGTNEQFF. Based on the CDR3 plus reference TRBV14 and TRBJ2-1, the full variable domain is EAGVTQFPSHSVIEKGQTVTLRCDPISGHDNLYWYRRVMGKEIKFLLHFVKESKQDESGMPNNRFLAERTGGTYSTLKVQPAELEDSGVYFCASSQHVDRGLAGTNEQFFGPGTRLTVL.

At least ten counts were recorded for this clonotype. The rearrangement joins TRBV20-1 to TRBJ2-3; the D is unclear. V was cut by 6 bases and J by 5 bases, with 12 bases left in between. This CDR3 has 12 residues. Looked up from germline, CDR1 is DFQATT and CDR2 is SNEGSKA (reference sequence). The CDR3 nucleotides read TGCAGTGCAGGCCCGGGCGGAGATACGCAGTATTTT. Translation gives CSAGPGGDTQYF.

There are a few counts of this clonotype. The J gene is TRBJ1-2, the V gene TRBV30; TRBD1 is a possible D gene (6 bases). The CDR3 covers 15 residues. CDR1 and CDR2 from the germline V gene are GTSNPN and SVGIG (reference sequence). Trimming pared 1 base from V and 10 bases from J, leaving 22 bases between. This CDR3 is CAWSGARQGPYPYTF. CDR3 nucleotides: TGTGCCTGGAGTGGAGCTCGGCAGGGGCCCTATCCCTACACCTTC.

This clonotype showed up many times. The J gene is TRBJ1-5, the V gene TRBV28; D is ambiguous. There are 11 residues in the CDR3. The germline V gene has CDR1 MDHEN and CDR2 SYDVKM. Trimming cost V 3 bases and J 9 bases, with 6 bases left between them. CDR3 DNA sequence: TGTGCCAGCAGTTTGAGTGGGCCCCAGCATTTT. Its translation: CASSLSGPQHF.

The table lists this clonotype with a few counts. The genes are TRBV9 and TRBJ2-5; no clear D gene. Germline assignment: CDR1 SGDLS and CDR2 YYNGEE. Between the trimmed V and J ends, which lost 6 bases and 5 bases, there was a span of 11 bases. This CDR3 is 12 amino acids long. CDR3 DNA: TGTGCCAGCAACACCCCTGGGGAGACCCAGTACTTC. Translation gives CASNTPGETQYF.

This clonotype was recorded at least ten times. The rearrangement joins TRBV20-1 to TRBJ1-6; D is unresolved. V shed 0 bases and J shed 0 bases, with 9 bases lying between them. Germline V gene data show CDR1 as DFQATT and CDR2 as SNEGSKA (reference sequence). The CDR3 covers 16 residues. CDR3 amino acids: CSARDRASSYNSPLHF. CDR3 nucleotides: TGCAGTGCTAGAGATCGGGCGAGCTCCTATAATTCACCCCTCCACTTT.